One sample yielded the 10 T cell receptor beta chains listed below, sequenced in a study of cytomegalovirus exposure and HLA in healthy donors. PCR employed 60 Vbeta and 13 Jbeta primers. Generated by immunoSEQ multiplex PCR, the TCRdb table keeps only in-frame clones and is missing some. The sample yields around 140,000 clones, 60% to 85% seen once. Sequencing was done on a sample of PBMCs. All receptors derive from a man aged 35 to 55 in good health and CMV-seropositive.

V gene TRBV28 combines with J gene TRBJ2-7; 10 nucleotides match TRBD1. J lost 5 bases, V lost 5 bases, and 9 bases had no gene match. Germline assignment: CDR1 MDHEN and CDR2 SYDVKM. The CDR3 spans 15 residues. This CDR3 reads CASSHGGQGSDEQYF. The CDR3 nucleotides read TGTGCCAGCAGTCATGGGGGACAGGGGTCGGACGAGCAGTACTTC.

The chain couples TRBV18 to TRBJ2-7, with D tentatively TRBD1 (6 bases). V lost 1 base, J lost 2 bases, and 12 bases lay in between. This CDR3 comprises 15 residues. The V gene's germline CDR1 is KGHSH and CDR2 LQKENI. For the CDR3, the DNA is TGTGCCAGCTCACCACGGGGGACATTTGCCTACGAGCAGTACTTC. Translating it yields CASSPRGTFAYEQYF.

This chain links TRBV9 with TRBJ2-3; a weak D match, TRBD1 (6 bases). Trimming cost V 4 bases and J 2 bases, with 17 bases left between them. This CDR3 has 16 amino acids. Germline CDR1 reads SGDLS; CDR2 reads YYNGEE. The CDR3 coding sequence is TGTGCCAGCAGCCCTACACAGGGCTTCCACACAGATACGCAGTATTTT. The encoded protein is CASSPTQGFHTDTQYF.

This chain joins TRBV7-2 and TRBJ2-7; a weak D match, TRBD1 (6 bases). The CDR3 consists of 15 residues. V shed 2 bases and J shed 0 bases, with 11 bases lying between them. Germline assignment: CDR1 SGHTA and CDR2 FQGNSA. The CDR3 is CASSLLGASSYEQYF. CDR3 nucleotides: TGTGCCAGCAGCTTACTGGGGGCCAGCTCCTACGAGCAGTACTTC.

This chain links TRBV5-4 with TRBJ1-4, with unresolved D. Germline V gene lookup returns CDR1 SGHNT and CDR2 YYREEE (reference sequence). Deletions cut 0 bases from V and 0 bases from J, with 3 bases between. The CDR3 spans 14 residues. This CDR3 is CASSLAATNEKLFF. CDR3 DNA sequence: TGTGCCAGCAGCTTGGCGGCAACTAATGAAAAACTGTTTTTT.

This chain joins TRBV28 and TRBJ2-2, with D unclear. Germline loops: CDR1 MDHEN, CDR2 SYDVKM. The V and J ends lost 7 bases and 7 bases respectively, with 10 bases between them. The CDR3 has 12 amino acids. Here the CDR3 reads CASTPWSGELFF. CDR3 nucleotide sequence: TGTGCCAGCACCCCGTGGAGCGGGGAGCTGTTTTTT.

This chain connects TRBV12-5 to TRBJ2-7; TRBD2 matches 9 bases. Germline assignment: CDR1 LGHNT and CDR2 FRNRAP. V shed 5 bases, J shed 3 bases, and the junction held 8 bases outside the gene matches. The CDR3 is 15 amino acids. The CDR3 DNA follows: TGTGCTAGTGGTGCCGCGGGGGGGGAACTCTACGAGCAGTACTTC. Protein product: CASGAAGGELYEQYF.

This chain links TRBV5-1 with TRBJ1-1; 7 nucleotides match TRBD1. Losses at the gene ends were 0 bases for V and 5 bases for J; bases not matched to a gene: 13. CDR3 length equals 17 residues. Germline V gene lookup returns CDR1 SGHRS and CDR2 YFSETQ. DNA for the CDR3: TGCGCCAGCAGCTTGGACAGGGGCGGGGAATTTTGGACTGAAGCTTTCTTT. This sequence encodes CASSLDRGGEFWTEAFF.

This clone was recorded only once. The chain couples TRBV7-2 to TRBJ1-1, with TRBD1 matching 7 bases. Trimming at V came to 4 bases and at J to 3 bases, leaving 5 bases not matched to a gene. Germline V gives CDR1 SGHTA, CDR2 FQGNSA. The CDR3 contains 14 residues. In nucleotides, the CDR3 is TGTGCCAGCAGCTCACAGGGGTGGCACACTGAAGCTTTCTTT. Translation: CASSSQGWHTEAFF.

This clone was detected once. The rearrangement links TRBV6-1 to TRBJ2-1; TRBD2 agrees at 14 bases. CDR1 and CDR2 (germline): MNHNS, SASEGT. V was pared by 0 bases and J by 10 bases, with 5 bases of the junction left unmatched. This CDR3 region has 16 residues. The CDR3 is CASSEATSGRAREQFF. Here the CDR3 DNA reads TGTGCCAGCAGTGAAGCGACTAGCGGGAGGGCCAGAGAGCAGTTCTTC.